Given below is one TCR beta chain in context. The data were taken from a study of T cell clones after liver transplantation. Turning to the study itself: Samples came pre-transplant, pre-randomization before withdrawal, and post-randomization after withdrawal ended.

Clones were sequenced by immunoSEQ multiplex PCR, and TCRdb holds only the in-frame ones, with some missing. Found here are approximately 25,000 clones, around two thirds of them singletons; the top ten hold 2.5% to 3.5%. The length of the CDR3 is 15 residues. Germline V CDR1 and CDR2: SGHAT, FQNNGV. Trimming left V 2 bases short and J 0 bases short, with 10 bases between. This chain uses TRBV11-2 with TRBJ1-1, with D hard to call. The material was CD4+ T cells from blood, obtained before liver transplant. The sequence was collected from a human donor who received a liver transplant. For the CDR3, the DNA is TGTGCCAGCAGCTTATCCGGGGTCATGAACACTGAAGCTTTCTTT. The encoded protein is CASSLSGVMNTEAFF.